Listed below are T cell receptor beta chains from one sample, sequenced in a study of blood T cells in healthy people across ages. TCRdb redid the calling of the 5' RACE reads with MiXCR, one entry per CDR3 protein. The sample lists approximately 730,000 distinct CDR3 sequences; around half were seen once. The sequencing sample was made of blood. These receptors were obtained from a man at least 80 years old in good health. CDR3s include the opening cysteine and the closing phenylalanine or tryptophan. The D gene is left open where the match is weak. Rows give clone size only sometimes, using once, few, many, or a class for an expanded clone.

len	j_gene	v_gene	d_gene	abundance	CDR3nt	CDR3aa
17	TRBJ2-3	TRBV6-2/TRBV6-3	.	.	TGTGCCAGCAGCTCGATCCCCCCCGGTCGGGGGCACAGAGACGCGTATTTT	CASSSIPPGRGHRDAYF
12	TRBJ2-1	TRBV15	.	.	TGTGCCACCAGCAGAGGGTGGGGTGAGCAGTTCTTC	CATSRGWGEQFF
14	TRBJ1-1	TRBV9	.	.	TGTGCCAGCAGCGTAGTAAGGGGGAACACTGAAGCTTTCTTT	CASSVVRGNTEAFF
16	TRBJ2-1	TRBV9	.	.	TGTGCCAGCAGCGTGGCTAGAGGTTTCCCAGCCCCTGAGCAGTTCTTC	CASSVARGFPAPEQFF
12	TRBJ1-1	TRBV3-1	.	few	TGTGCCAGCAGCCAAGAGTCGGGTGAAGCTTTCTTT	CASSQESGEAFF
14	TRBJ1-5	TRBV20-1	.	few	TGCAGTGCCTGTTCGCAGGGCCCCAATCAGCCCCAGCATTTT	CSACSQGPNQPQHF
11	TRBJ2-7	TRBV29-1	TRBD1	few	TGCAGCGTTGGGACAGGGAGGGAGCAGTACTTC	CSVGTGREQYF
15	TRBJ1-2	TRBV29-1	TRBD1	many	TGCAGCGCTTCTACTGGGACAGGGGGCGCATATGGCTACACCTTC	CSASTGTGGAYGYTF
14	TRBJ2-7	TRBV12-3/TRBV12-4	TRBD1	.	TGTGCCAGCAGTTTGGGGACAGGGATTTACGAGCAGTACTTC	CASSLGTGIYEQYF
13	TRBJ2-5	TRBV20-1	TRBD2	.	TGCAGTGCTACGGTAGCGGGGGAAGAGACCCAGTACTTC	CSATVAGEETQYF
17	TRBJ2-4	TRBV7-2	TRBD2	.	TGTGCCAGCAGCCAAGCGGGCGGCGGGAGGGGGACGAGAGAGCAGTACTTC	CASSQAGGGRGTREQYF
12	TRBJ2-7	TRBV20-1	.	.	TGCAGTGCTAGCGGGGAGCCCCTCGAGCAGTACTTC	CSASGEPLEQYF
16	TRBJ1-2	TRBV15	.	few	TGTGCCACCAGCAGAGATCGGTTGGGACGGGAATATGGCTACACCTTC	CATSRDRLGREYGYTF
16	TRBJ2-5	TRBV5-1	TRBD2	.	TGCGCCAGCAGACGAGGACTAGCGGCTCTACCCGAGACCCAGTACTTC	CASRRGLAALPETQYF
14	TRBJ2-7	TRBV5-8	.	.	TGTGCCAGCACCCAGGTCTGGAGCTCCTACGAGCAGTACTTC	CASTQVWSSYEQYF
10	TRBJ1-2	TRBV2	.	few	TGTGCCAGCAGTGAGGGCGGCTACACCTTC	CASSEGGYTF
15	TRBJ2-7	TRBV7-2	.	.	TGTGCCAGCAGCTTAGGGTCGTCGATCTCCTACGAGCAGTACTTC	CASSLGSSISYEQYF
12	TRBJ2-1	TRBV28	.	.	TGTGCCAGCAGACGGAGCTACAATGAGCAGTTCTTC	CASRRSYNEQFF
15	TRBJ2-1	TRBV12-3/TRBV12-4	TRBD2	.	TGTGCCAGCAGTGTCTTTTCTAGCGGGGTCAATGAGCAGTTCTTC	CASSVFSSGVNEQFF
14	TRBJ1-2	TRBV20-1	.	.	TGCAGTGCTAGAAGGGGAGCCGACAACTATGGCTACACCTTC	CSARRGADNYGYTF
14	TRBJ2-5	TRBV12-3/TRBV12-4	TRBD1	.	TGTGCCAGCAGACCCGCGGACAGGGAAGGGGAGCAGTACTTC	CASRPADREGEQYF
15	TRBJ2-7	TRBV7-9	TRBD2	.	TGTGCCAGCAGCGCCACCGGGACTAGCGGCTACGAGCAGTACTTC	CASSATGTSGYEQYF
15	TRBJ2-3	TRBV20-1	TRBD1	.	TGCAGTGCTAGAGCGGGACAGGGGAGCACAGATACGCAGTATTTT	CSARAGQGSTDTQYF
13	TRBJ2-3	TRBV3-1	TRBD1	few	TGTGCCAGCAGCCAAGAGGGACAGAGATACGCGTATTTT	CASSQEGQRYAYF
14	TRBJ2-1	TRBV7-3	.	once	TGTGCCAGCAGCCATGGACAAGCCTACAATGAGCAGTTCTTC	CASSHGQAYNEQFF
15	TRBJ2-3	TRBV24-1	TRBD1	few	TGTGCCACCAGTGATGGGACAGGAGGAGAAAGATACGCGTATTTT	CATSDGTGGERYAYF
13	TRBJ2-4	TRBV11-1	.	few	TGTGCCAGCAGCTCACACAGGGGAGGCATTCAGTACTTC	CASSSHRGGIQYF
14	TRBJ2-5	TRBV29-1	.	few	TGCAGCCCCGGATCAGGGTGGGCAAGAGAGACCCAGTACTTC	CSPGSGWARETQYF
15	TRBJ2-1	TRBV12-3/TRBV12-4	TRBD2	few	TGTGCCAGCAGTTTAGAGGGACTAGCGGAGCCTGAGCAGTTCTTC	CASSLEGLAEPEQFF
10	TRBJ2-5	TRBV7-9	.	.	TGTGCCAGCAGCTACAGGGATCAGTACTTC	CASSYRDQYF
13	TRBJ2-7	TRBV29-1	.	few	TGCAGCGTACGTCCGTCTAACTCCTACGAGCAGTACTTC	CSVRPSNSYEQYF
14	TRBJ2-2	TRBV20-1	.	.	TGCAGTGCTAGGGTCGTTGGGTTCACCGGGGAGCTGTTTTTT	CSARVVGFTGELFF
19	TRBJ1-6	TRBV20-1	TRBD1	few	TGCAGTGCTAGAGATCTCTGGGACAGGGGGGACTCCTATAATTCACCCCTCCACTTT	CSARDLWDRGDSYNSPLHF
16	TRBJ2-3	TRBV5-1	TRBD2	few	TGCGCCAGCAGCTTGGCGGCACTAGCGGGGCACAGATACGCGTATTTT	CASSLAALAGHRYAYF
17	TRBJ2-1	TRBV13	TRBD2	few	TGTGCCAGCAGCTTAGTGTCAGCGGGAGGAAACTACAATGAGCAGTTCTTC	CASSLVSAGGNYNEQFF